These T cell receptor beta chains were read from a single sample in a study of CD8 T cells in ankylosing spondylitis. TCRdb reanalysed the 5' RACE reads using MiXCR and keeps one entry per CDR3 protein. The table includes approximately 140,000 distinct CDR3 sequences, under 55% detected once. Sequencing was carried out using synovial fluid, either unsorted or a sorted T cell fraction (not recorded which). The receptors were gathered from a male donor with ankylosing spondylitis. Each CDR3 is given without its conserved first and last residue. A D gene is named only where the DNA matches it firmly.

j_gene: TRBJ1-5
d_gene: NA
v_gene: TRBV20-1
CDR3aa: SARGTPYSNQPQH

j_gene: TRBJ2-7
d_gene: NA
v_gene: TRBV3-1
CDR3aa: ASSHVSSGSLEQY

j_gene: TRBJ1-1
d_gene: NA
v_gene: TRBV28
CDR3aa: ASSPPRSECTEAF

j_gene: TRBJ2-1
d_gene: NA
v_gene: TRBV10-3
CDR3aa: AISESDTRYNEQF

j_gene: TRBJ2-2
d_gene: TRBD2
v_gene: TRBV6-5
CDR3aa: ASSSRGSSGANTGELF

j_gene: TRBJ1-4
d_gene: TRBD1
v_gene: TRBV12-3/TRBV12-4
CDR3aa: ASTSGGKEEKLF

j_gene: TRBJ1-2
d_gene: TRBD1
v_gene: TRBV4-2
CDR3aa: ASSQVWTGEGGYGYT

j_gene: TRBJ2-1
d_gene: TRBD2
v_gene: TRBV9
CDR3aa: ASNVAGGLNEQF

j_gene: TRBJ1-2
d_gene: NA
v_gene: TRBV2
CDR3aa: ARGALGYT

j_gene: TRBJ2-7
d_gene: NA
v_gene: TRBV6-1
CDR3aa: ASSGEQGTSDEQY

j_gene: TRBJ2-3
d_gene: TRBD2
v_gene: TRBV10-2
CDR3aa: ASMRGNTDTQY

j_gene: TRBJ2-3
d_gene: TRBD2
v_gene: TRBV28
CDR3aa: ASSPGRERTSGITDTQY

j_gene: TRBJ2-1
d_gene: NA
v_gene: TRBV7-4
CDR3aa: ASSPRRDGETYNEQF

j_gene: TRBJ2-1
d_gene: TRBD1
v_gene: TRBV20-1
CDR3aa: SALRDREF

j_gene: TRBJ2-7
d_gene: NA
v_gene: TRBV20-1
CDR3aa: SARPVRVASYEQY

j_gene: TRBJ1-1
d_gene: NA
v_gene: TRBV16
CDR3aa: ASTRDGSMNTEAF

j_gene: TRBJ2-1
d_gene: TRBD2
v_gene: TRBV20-1
CDR3aa: SARGEVTSGRPPHPNEQF

j_gene: TRBJ2-1
d_gene: TRBD1
v_gene: TRBV7-9
CDR3aa: ASSLVAGGARRDEQF

j_gene: TRBJ2-1
d_gene: TRBD2
v_gene: TRBV19
CDR3aa: ASTILPSGTHYSYNEQF

j_gene: TRBJ2-1
d_gene: NA
v_gene: TRBV4-1
CDR3aa: ASSQDGRTYNEQF

j_gene: TRBJ2-6
d_gene: TRBD1
v_gene: TRBV7-8
CDR3aa: ASSLVTGESSGANVLT

j_gene: TRBJ2-2
d_gene: NA
v_gene: TRBV11-2
CDR3aa: ASSREQGSDGGELF

j_gene: TRBJ2-2
d_gene: NA
v_gene: TRBV6-4
CDR3aa: ASSEGDTGELF

j_gene: TRBJ1-1
d_gene: TRBD1
v_gene: TRBV6-1
CDR3aa: ASSPPQGARETEAF

j_gene: TRBJ2-1
d_gene: TRBD2
v_gene: TRBV13
CDR3aa: ASSWGTSREQF

j_gene: TRBJ2-7
d_gene: TRBD1
v_gene: TRBV20-1
CDR3aa: SARDQRQGDYYEQY

j_gene: TRBJ1-1
d_gene: NA
v_gene: TRBV4-3
CDR3aa: ASSRPGHNTEAF

j_gene: TRBJ2-7
d_gene: TRBD2
v_gene: TRBV18
CDR3aa: ASSPGFSGPLLNYEQY

j_gene: TRBJ2-3
d_gene: TRBD2
v_gene: TRBV3-1
CDR3aa: ASSHVGLAGATDTQY

j_gene: TRBJ1-2
d_gene: NA
v_gene: TRBV10-3
CDR3aa: AISESIGSLFYGYT

j_gene: TRBJ1-1
d_gene: NA
v_gene: TRBV7-9
CDR3aa: ASSSPKGWDTEAF

j_gene: TRBJ2-3
d_gene: TRBD2
v_gene: TRBV9
CDR3aa: ASSVGASGGVETQY

j_gene: TRBJ2-5
d_gene: TRBD2
v_gene: TRBV11-2
CDR3aa: ASSLDPGLLDETQY

j_gene: TRBJ1-4
d_gene: TRBD1
v_gene: TRBV7-8
CDR3aa: ASSRHGQEKATNEKLF

j_gene: TRBJ2-2
d_gene: TRBD2
v_gene: TRBV14
CDR3aa: ASSQLAGATGELF

j_gene: TRBJ2-2
d_gene: TRBD1
v_gene: TRBV12-3/TRBV12-4
CDR3aa: ASSLTGFDTGELF

j_gene: TRBJ2-7
d_gene: NA
v_gene: TRBV7-8
CDR3aa: ASSLAPGQSYEQY

j_gene: TRBJ1-4
d_gene: TRBD1
v_gene: TRBV7-9
CDR3aa: ASSFRTGTGLNEKLF

j_gene: TRBJ2-1
d_gene: NA
v_gene: TRBV28
CDR3aa: ASSLPRDSGNEQF

j_gene: TRBJ2-5
d_gene: NA
v_gene: TRBV19
CDR3aa: ASSDQRGETQY

j_gene: TRBJ2-2
d_gene: NA
v_gene: TRBV15
CDR3aa: ATSREGWDTGELF

j_gene: TRBJ2-1
d_gene: NA
v_gene: TRBV7-8
CDR3aa: ASSFLWDREEF

j_gene: TRBJ2-5
d_gene: NA
v_gene: TRBV29-1
CDR3aa: SASYGGAQETQY

j_gene: TRBJ2-1
d_gene: TRBD2
v_gene: TRBV7-2
CDR3aa: ASSSVAGGHNEQF

j_gene: TRBJ1-2
d_gene: NA
v_gene: TRBV7-9
CDR3aa: ASRPGPPSYGYT

j_gene: TRBJ2-3
d_gene: NA
v_gene: TRBV18
CDR3aa: ASSLGTIHTQY

j_gene: TRBJ2-7
d_gene: NA
v_gene: TRBV12-3/TRBV12-4
CDR3aa: ASTPFDSTYEQY

j_gene: TRBJ2-1
d_gene: NA
v_gene: TRBV12-3/TRBV12-4
CDR3aa: ASSSVNYNEQF

j_gene: TRBJ2-3
d_gene: NA
v_gene: TRBV7-3
CDR3aa: ASSLTSRGEGTDTQY